This note documents a single T cell receptor beta chain sequence. What it binds is unknown. TCRdb's copy holds only in-frame clones and misses some; the assay was immunoSEQ multiplex PCR. The repertoire includes over 60,000 clones, around 87% of them detected once, and approximately 0.91% sits in the top ten. The sample originates from a study of OX40 agonist ivuxolimab in advanced cancers. Study at large: The group had a mean age of roughly 65 years, ranged from about 23 to 85, and was 82.7% male.

Study results and limitations: The study observed clonal expansion of CD4+ and CD8+ blood T cells by week 6 at 0.1 to 3.0 mg/kg.

The CDR3 has 14 residues. Germline V gene lookup returns CDR1 SGHRS and CDR2 YFSETQ. V lost 6 bases to trimming and J lost 2 bases, with 13 bases between them. The chain combines TRBV5-1 with TRBJ2-3; the D is unclear. The sequence derives from an adult with an advanced solid tumor such as melanoma, head and neck, liver or kidney cancer. The specimen was CD4+ or CD8+ T cells sorted from blood, collected in a trial of the OX40 agonist ivuxolimab. The CDR3 loop reads CASTADQPTDTQYF. Here the CDR3 DNA reads TGCGCCAGCACGGCAGACCAACCCACAGATACGCAGTATTTT.